The TCR beta chain described here comes from a study of regulatory T cells in long-lasting Graves disease. Study information: Recently diagnosed Graves' patients had received antithyroid drugs for under 3 months. The study, taken as a whole, reports: Among samples with persistent disease, TRBV28, TRBJ1-2 and TRBJ2-5 were favored.

In its sample, this clonotype was seen many times. Its antigen remains unknown. V was clipped by 4 bases and J by 7 bases, with 16 bases between them. The CDR3 is 14 residues long. CDR1 and CDR2 (germline): SNHLY, FYNNEI. The authors built TCR beta libraries using iRepertoire HTBI primers and Arm-PCR of CDR3 regions. TCRdb itself ran the multiplex PCR reads through MiXCR, one entry per CDR3 protein. The table has 550,000 to 650,000 distinct CDR3 sequences, 16% seen once. Time point of the sample: newly diagnosed GD, antithyroid drugs for less than 3 months. The TCR library was made from RNA extracted from PBMCs. The same specimen was also included in a second study, on T cells in Graves' hyperthyroidism and ophthalmopathy. That study adds: Hyperthyroidism, newly diagnosed and lasting under 2 months, affected patients aged 18 to 65.

Sequenced material: peripheral blood mononuclear cells (PBMCs), taken at new diagnosis, from a patient treated with antithyroid drugs. The chain uses TRBV2 and TRBJ1-1; D unclear. The source is a man aged 18 to 35 with Graves disease. The CDR3 DNA follows: TGTGCCAGCAGTGGACGTCGGTGGTGGGGTGAAGCTTTCTTT. Translation gives CASSGRRWWGEAFF.